This is a list of T cell receptor beta chains from one sample in a study of cytomegalovirus exposure and HLA in healthy donors. Clones were sequenced by immunoSEQ multiplex PCR, and TCRdb holds only the in-frame ones, with some missing. The table shows more than 150,000 clones, with about 86% occurring only once. The sequenced material came from PBMCs. These receptors were obtained from a woman aged 25 to 39 in good health and CMV-seronegative. Both conserved end residues are part of each CDR3. A D gene is named only where the DNA matches it firmly. Not all rows give a size; the values are once, few, many and, for expanded clones, a class.

NA	TRBV2	TRBJ1-2	NA	CASRRDRGLYGYTF	TGTGCCAGCAGGCGAGACCGAGGCCTCTATGGCTACACCTTC
NA	TRBV5-6	TRBJ2-3	TRBD2	CASSSAGLAGFDTQYF	TGTGCCAGCAGCTCAGCCGGACTAGCGGGCTTCGATACGCAGTATTTT
NA	TRBV6-7	TRBJ2-7	NA	CASSYSRTPVEGAYEQYF	TGTGCCAGCAGTTACTCGAGAACGCCGGTCGAGGGTGCCTACGAGCAGTACTTC
NA	TRBV27	TRBJ2-2	TRBD1	CASSVRQGGWTGELFF	TGTGCCAGCAGCGTTAGACAGGGGGGTTGGACCGGGGAGCTGTTTTTT
NA	TRBV9	TRBJ1-2	NA	CASSVAPADVHGQINYGYTF	TGTGCCAGCAGCGTAGCCCCTGCTGACGTACATGGACAGATAAACTATGGCTACACCTTC
NA	TRBV5-4	TRBJ2-5	NA	CASSFRGGETQYF	TGTGCCAGCAGCTTTCGTGGGGGGGAGACCCAGTACTTC
NA	TRBV7-2	TRBJ1-1	NA	CASSLDYKMNTEAFF	TGTGCCAGCAGCTTAGACTACAAGATGAACACTGAAGCTTTCTTT
few	TRBV5-8	TRBJ2-7	NA	CASTTWGRSYEQYF	TGTGCCAGCACTACCTGGGGGCGCTCCTACGAGCAGTACTTC
NA	TRBV28	TRBJ2-7	TRBD1	CASSFWTGGHEQYF	TGTGCCAGCAGTTTCTGGACAGGGGGCCACGAGCAGTACTTC
NA	TRBV6-5	TRBJ2-3	TRBD1	CASSSPGQGFATQYF	TGTGCCAGCAGTTCCCCGGGACAGGGATTTGCTACGCAGTATTTT
NA	TRBV7-2	TRBJ2-7	NA	CASSLGWAAGEQYF	TGTGCCAGCAGCTTAGGATGGGCCGCGGGGGAGCAGTACTTC
NA	TRBV5-1	TRBJ2-7	TRBD2	CASSLVGGSSYEQYF	TGCGCCAGCAGCTTGGTCGGCGGGAGCTCCTACGAGCAGTACTTC
NA	TRBV11-2	TRBJ1-2	NA	CASSLGFSDGGYGYTF	TGTGCCAGCAGCTTAGGGTTCTCTGACGGAGGCTATGGCTACACCTTC
few	TRBV14	TRBJ1-4	NA	CASSFNWEEKLFF	TGTGCCAGCAGCTTCAATTGGGAGGAAAAACTGTTTTTT
NA	TRBV5-4	TRBJ2-7	TRBD1	CASSLDFRQGAHEQYF	TGCGCCAGCAGCTTGGATTTCCGGCAGGGGGCCCACGAGCAGTACTTC
NA	TRBV19	TRBJ2-7	NA	CASSLDSFYEQYF	TGTGCCAGTAGTTTGGACAGTTTTTACGAGCAGTACTTC
NA	TRBV7-9	TRBJ1-1	NA	CASSLQGVYTEAFF	TGTGCCAGCAGCCTACAGGGTGTGTACACTGAAGCTTTCTTT
few	TRBV7-9	TRBJ2-7	TRBD2	CASSLFSGGGYEQYF	TGTGCCAGCAGCTTATTCAGCGGGGGGGGTTACGAGCAGTACTTC